Shown below are 15 T cell receptor beta chains from a single sample sequenced in a study of blood T cell repertoires in COVID-19. Here immunoSEQ multiplex PCR was the method, and the copy in TCRdb shows in-frame clones only, minus some. Here the sample spans fewer than 250,000 clones, 80% to 90% being singletons. Material for sequencing was peripheral blood. These receptors came from a woman aged 40 to 55 with active or convalescent COVID-19.

Turning to this clone: This sample also contains other DNA sequences that code for the same CDR3. The CDR3 nucleotides are TGTGCCAGCAGGGGGGGATCCTATAGCACAGATACGCAGTATTTT. Protein sequence: CASRGGSYSTDTQYF. V and J are TRBV6-5 and TRBJ2-3; D may be TRBD2 (6 bases). Trimming shortened V by 6 bases and J by 0 bases, and 13 bases separated the two germline ends. CDR1 and CDR2 (germline): MNHEY, SVGAGI. CDR3 size: 15 residues.

V and J are TRBV19 and TRBJ2-7; 9 nucleotides match TRBD1. Germline V lookup: CDR1 LNHDA, CDR2 SQIVND (reference sequence). The trim removed 0 bases at V and 6 bases at J, leaving 3 bases unmatched. CDR3 length: 14 amino acids. CDR3 amino acids: CASSIEDRGGEQYF. The CDR3 nucleotides read TGTGCCAGTAGTATAGAGGACAGGGGAGGCGAGCAGTACTTC.

This chain uses TRBV7-8 with TRBJ2-3; TRBD2 agrees at 8 bases. V shed 1 base, J shed 6 bases, and the junction held 3 bases outside the gene matches. The CDR3 covers 14 residues. Germline CDR1 reads SGHVS; CDR2 reads FQNEAQ. The CDR3 sequence: CASSLEGGGDTQYF. The CDR3 DNA sequence: TGTGCCAGCAGCTTAGAAGGCGGGGGGGATACGCAGTATTTT.

This clone appeared once. The J gene is TRBJ2-3, the V gene TRBV9; D gene uncertain. CDR1 and CDR2 from the germline V gene are SGDLS and YYNGEE. The CDR3 runs 14 residues. V was pared by 3 bases and J by 3 bases, with 11 bases between. CDR3 DNA sequence: TGTGCCAGCAGCGCAGTCCTCCAGACAGATACGCAGTATTTT. Translated, it gives CASSAVLQTDTQYF.

As regards this clone: Mismatch with germline at one junction end may stem from a read error. The chain combines TRBV24-1 with TRBJ2-1, with 11 bases matching TRBD2. CDR1 is KGHDR and CDR2 is SFDVKD in the germline V gene. This CDR3 contains 16 residues. The CDR3 coding sequence is TGTGCCACCAGTGATTCTAGCGGGGGGTCCTCCAATGAGCAGTTCTTC. It specifies CATSDSSGGSSNEQFF.

The chain combines TRBV11-3 with TRBJ2-2, with a weak D call TRBD2 (6 bases). CDR3 size: 18 residues. V was pared by 2 bases and J by 5 bases, with 21 bases between. The germline gives CDR1 SGHNT, CDR2 YENEEA. The CDR3 DNA reads as TGTGCCAGCAGCTTATCCTCGGGGGACCCCCGGGGGACCGGGGAGCTGTTTTTT. Protein sequence: CASSLSSGDPRGTGELFF.

The J gene is TRBJ1-1, the V gene TRBV3-1 (or the pseudogene TRBV3-2), with 9 bases matching TRBD1. Germline CDR1 is LGHDT and CDR2 is YNNKEL (reference sequence). Trimming cost V 7 bases and J 3 bases; bases outside gene matches: 12. The CDR3 is 16 amino acids. Written as DNA, the CDR3 is TGTGCCAGCAACCCGGGACAGGGAGGAATATACACTGAAGCTTTCTTT. As protein: CASNPGQGGIYTEAFF.

V is TRBV30 and J is TRBJ2-5; 13 nucleotides line up with TRBD2. Germline V CDR1 and CDR2: GTSNPN, SVGIG (reference sequence). V lost 2 bases, J lost 2 bases, and 5 bases stayed unmatched. There are 16 residues in the CDR3. The CDR3 nucleotides read TGTGCCTGGAGTAAAGGACTAGCGGGGGTACAAGAGACCCAGTACTTC. This translates into CAWSKGLAGVQETQYF.

The CDR3 sequence is CASSEGVLGQKLFF. The CDR3 bases are TGTGCCAGCAGTGAAGGAGTCCTGGGGCAAAAACTGTTTTTT. The chain combines TRBV6-1 with TRBJ1-4; weak D call: TRBD1 (5 bases). Germline-derived CDR1 and CDR2 are MNHNS and SASEGT. Trimming removed 1 base from V and 9 bases from J, with 12 bases in between. This CDR3 is built from 14 residues.

The J gene is TRBJ2-5, the V gene TRBV4-1, with 7 bases that match TRBD2. V shed 4 bases, J shed 5 bases, and the junction held 10 bases outside the gene matches. Germline V gene sequence: CDR1 MGHRA, CDR2 YSYEKL. CDR3 length equals 15 residues. The CDR3 DNA is TGCGCCAGCAGCCGGCGGGGAGGGGAAGATGAGACCCAGTACTTC. Protein sequence: CASSRRGGEDETQYF.

This chain connects TRBV23-1 to TRBJ2-3, with D perhaps TRBD1 (6 bases). TRBV23-1 is reported as an ORF; its role is uncertain. This CDR3 contains 14 residues. Deletions cut 8 bases from V and 8 bases from J, with 20 bases between. The CDR3 spells CASRTGQIQGTQYF. For the CDR3, the DNA is TGCGCCAGCCGCACGGGACAAATACAAGGTACGCAGTATTTT.

This clone appeared a few times. This chain links TRBV7-2 with TRBJ2-1; TRBD2 aligns across 10 bases. V trimming: 4 bases; J trimming: 8 bases; junction bases outside the gene matches: 11. Germline CDR1 SGHTA, CDR2 FQGNSA. CDR3 size: 16 residues. In nucleotides, the CDR3 is TGTGCCAGCAGCTCCCAGCAGCGGGGGGGTCCATATGAGCAGTTCTTC. It yields the protein CASSSQQRGGPYEQFF. The complete variable domain, with remaining parts taken from reference TRBV7-2 and TRBJ2-1, reads GAGVSQSPSNKVTEKGKDVELRCDPISGHTALYWYRQSLGQGLEFLIYFQGNSAPDKSGLPSDRFSAERTGGSVSTLTIQRTQQEDSAVYLCASSSQQRGGPYEQFFGPGTRLTVL.

This clone appeared once. This chain joins TRBV5-4 and TRBJ2-5, with 7 bases matching TRBD2. Trimming at V came to 4 bases and at J to 2 bases, leaving 8 bases not matched to a gene. The CDR3 contains 15 residues. CDR1 is SGHNT and CDR2 is YYREEE in the germline V gene (reference sequence). Here the CDR3 reads CASSPPGGTQETQYF. As DNA, the CDR3 is TGTGCCAGCAGCCCCCCCGGGGGGACTCAAGAGACCCAGTACTTC.

This clone turned up a few times. CDR3 region: CASSPMGGTGSYEQYF. CDR3 sequence (DNA): TGTGCCAGCAGCCCCATGGGTGGGACAGGGTCCTACGAGCAGTACTTC. This sequence joins TRBV5-5 and TRBJ2-7, with 9 bases that match TRBD1. This CDR3 has 16 residues. V lost 4 bases, J lost 1 base, and 9 bases stayed unmatched. Germline lookup yields CDR1 SGHKS and CDR2 YYEKEE (reference sequence).

The chain uses TRBV29-1 and TRBJ2-1; weak D call: TRBD1 (6 bases). V was cut by 7 bases and J by 7 bases, with 14 bases left in between. The CDR3 totals 12 residues. Germline V gene data show CDR1 as SQVTM and CDR2 as ANQGSEA. The CDR3 loop reads CSGTTGSNEQFF. The CDR3 DNA reads as TGCAGCGGTACCACAGGGTCGAATGAGCAGTTCTTC.